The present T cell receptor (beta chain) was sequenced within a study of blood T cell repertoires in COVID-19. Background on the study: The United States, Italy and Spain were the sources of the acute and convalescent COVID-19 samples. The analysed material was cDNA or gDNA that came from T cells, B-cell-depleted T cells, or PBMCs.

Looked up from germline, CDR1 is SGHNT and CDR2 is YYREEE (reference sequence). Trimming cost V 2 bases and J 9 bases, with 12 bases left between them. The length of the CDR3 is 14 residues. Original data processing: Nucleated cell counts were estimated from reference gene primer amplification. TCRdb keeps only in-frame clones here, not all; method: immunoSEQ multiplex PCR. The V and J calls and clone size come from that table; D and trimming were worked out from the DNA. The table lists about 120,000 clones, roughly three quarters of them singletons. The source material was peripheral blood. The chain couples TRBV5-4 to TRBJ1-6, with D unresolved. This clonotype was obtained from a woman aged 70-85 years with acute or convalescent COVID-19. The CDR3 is CASSFGVDGSPLHF. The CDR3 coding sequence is TGTGCCAGCAGCTTCGGGGTTGACGGTTCACCCCTCCACTTT.